This T cell receptor beta chain derives from a study of CD8+CD57+ T cells in acquired aplastic anemia. The CDR3 spans 18 residues. Germline values: CDR1 SGHRS, CDR2 YFSETQ. Trimming at V came to 1 base and at J to 0 bases, leaving 11 bases not matched to a gene. Genomic DNA constituted the template upon which TCR beta VDJ and CDR3 profiling was performed. TCRdb passed the reads through MiXCR, listing each CDR3 protein once. The data contain around 140,000 distinct CDR3 sequences, around two fifths of them singletons. This chain joins TRBV5-1 and TRBJ2-3, with 7 bases identical to TRBD2. The TCR sequence derives from a human donor in good health, serving as a control. Sequenced sample: sorted CD4+, CD8+, or CD8+CD57+ T cells (not recorded which) from PBMCs. This CDR3 reads CASSLYGGFFSSTDTQYF. The DNA of the CDR3 is TGCGCCAGCAGCTTGTACGGGGGGTTCTTCTCTAGCACAGATACGCAGTATTTT. Looking up the rest from reference TRBV5-1 and TRBJ2-3 gives the full variable domain: KAGVTQTPRYLIKTRGQQVTLSCSPISGHRSVSWYQQTPGQGLQFLFEYFSETQRNKGNFPGRFSGRQFSNSRSEMNVSTLELGDSALYLCASSLYGGFFSSTDTQYFGPGTRLTVL.